The 14 T cell receptor beta chains below were found in one sample sequenced in a study of blood T cell repertoires in COVID-19. Libraries were prepared by immunoSEQ multiplex PCR; TCRdb keeps only in-frame clonotypes and omits some of them. The data contain more than 300,000 clones, 70% to 90% of them singletons. The sequenced sample consisted of peripheral blood. The origin of the receptors is a woman aged 25 to 39 with COVID-19, enrolled during active disease.

V gene TRBV19 combines with J gene TRBJ2-7; 10 nucleotides align to TRBD1. The V segment lost 1 base and the J segment 5 bases; nucleotides outside the gene matches: 5. The CDR3 extends over 15 amino acids. In germline, CDR1 is LNHDA, CDR2 SQIVND (reference sequence). CDR3 coding DNA: TGTGCCAGTAGTATAGCTGTGACAGGGGGCGACGAGCAGTACTTC. Translation: CASSIAVTGGDEQYF.

This clone was seen only once. The same CDR3 can be traced to other DNA sequences in this sample. V and J are TRBV6-5 and TRBJ2-2; TRBD2 is a possible D gene (5 bases). Per the germline V gene, CDR1 is MNHEY and CDR2 is SVGAGI. The CDR3 runs 12 residues. The V and J ends lost 5 bases and 6 bases respectively, with 7 bases between them. The CDR3 here is CASSRGAGELFF. The DNA of the CDR3 is TGTGCCAGCAGTCGGGGAGCCGGGGAGCTGTTTTTT.

The chain uses TRBV5-1 and TRBJ2-7; 7 nucleotides match TRBD1. The germline V gene encodes CDR1 SGHRS and CDR2 YFSETQ. CDR3 length equals 13 residues. V lost 6 bases and J lost 5; bases outside the gene matches: 8. CDR3 sequence (DNA): TGCGCCAGCACCGCTCTCGACAGGGACGAGCAGTACTTC. Amino acid sequence: CASTALDRDEQYF. Supplemented by reference TRBV5-1 and TRBJ2-7, the full variable domain reads KAGVTQTPRYLIKTRGQQVTLSCSPISGHRSVSWYQQTPGQGLQFLFEYFSETQRNKGNFPGRFSGRQFSNSRSEMNVSTLELGDSALYLCASTALDRDEQYFGPGTRLTVT.

This chain uses TRBV15 with TRBJ2-2; 12 bases are shared with TRBD2. CDR3 size: 18 residues. In germline, CDR1 is LNHNV, CDR2 YYDKDF (reference sequence). J was trimmed by 5 bases and V by 0 bases; bases with no gene match: 7. This CDR3 is CATSRDLPTSGSTGELFF. CDR3 DNA: TGTGCCACCAGCAGAGATCTCCCGACTAGCGGGAGTACCGGGGAGCTGTTTTTT.

This chain connects TRBV4-1 to TRBJ2-2; TRBD1 matches 10 bases. Unmatched junction bases numbered 6, after V lost 4 bases and J lost 7 bases. This CDR3 comprises 15 residues. Germline loops: CDR1 MGHRA, CDR2 YSYEKL. This CDR3 is CASSRPGQGNGELFF. The CDR3 nucleotides are TGCGCCAGCAGCCGCCCGGGACAGGGGAACGGGGAGCTGTTTTTT.

The chain is built from TRBV29-1 and TRBJ1-2, with 7 positions matching TRBD1. CDR1 SQVTM and CDR2 ANQGSEA come from the germline V gene. V was clipped by 4 bases and J by 7 bases; unmatched bases: 12. The CDR3 consists of 14 residues. As DNA, the CDR3 is TGCAGCGTTGCTAGCCAGGGGGGCTACGGTGGCTACACCTTC. Translating gives CSVASQGGYGGYTF. The full variable domain, rest sourced from reference TRBV29-1 and TRBJ1-2, is SAVISQKPSRDICQRGTSLTIQCQVDSQVTMMFWYRQQPGQSLTLIATANQGSEATYESGFVIDKFPISRPNLTFSTLTVSNMSPEDSSIYLCSVASQGGYGGYTFGSGTRLTVV.

The chain is built from TRBV6-4 and TRBJ2-3; the D is unclear. This CDR3 is built from 15 residues. Trimming pared 0 bases from V and 0 bases from J, leaving 7 bases between. CDR1 and CDR2 from the germline V gene are MRHNA and SNTAGT. CDR3 protein: CASSDSSSSTDTQYF. The CDR3 region has the DNA TGTGCCAGCAGTGACTCGTCCTCTAGCACAGATACGCAGTATTTT.

This sequence joins TRBV27 and TRBJ2-1; 11 positions agree with TRBD2. V was clipped by 0 bases and J by 9 bases; unmatched bases: 4. Germline CDR1 is MNHEY and CDR2 is SMNVEV (reference sequence). The CDR3 length is 15 residues. This CDR3 reads CASSLSTSGNGEQFF. The CDR3 region has the DNA TGTGCCAGCAGTTTATCGACTAGCGGGAACGGTGAGCAGTTCTTC.

This chain uses TRBV4-2 with TRBJ2-5; weak D call: TRBD2 (7 bases). V shed 3 bases and J shed 5 bases, with 10 bases lying between them. CDR1 and CDR2 (germline): LGHNA, YNFKEQ. This CDR3 region has 13 residues. The CDR3 DNA is TGTGCCAGCAGCCAGGGGAGGGGGGAGACCCAGTACTTC. Its protein product is CASSQGRGETQYF.

This chain uses TRBV29-1 with TRBJ1-2; 9 positions match TRBD1. Germline trimming cut 5 bases from V and 10 bases from J; bases unmatched to any gene: 8. The CDR3 covers 12 residues. Germline-derived CDR1 and CDR2 are SQVTM and ANQGSEA. CDR3 amino acids: CSVLGTGTDYTF. CDR3 nucleotide sequence: TGCAGCGTTCTTGGGACAGGGACGGACTACACCTTC.

The gene calls are TRBV2 and TRBJ2-2; unclear D gene. Trimming removed 6 bases at V and 2 bases at J, with 10 bases between. CDR1 and CDR2 (germline): SNHLY, FYNNEI. There are 14 residues in the CDR3. Here the CDR3 DNA reads TGTGCCAGCAGGTCAGGAACAAACACCGGGGAGCTGTTTTTT. This gives the protein CASRSGTNTGELFF.

CDR3 coding DNA: TGTGCCAGCAGCGTCGGGGCGGGAGGAAAAAATGAGCAGTTCTTC. This translates into CASSVGAGGKNEQFF. The chain uses TRBV7-9 and TRBJ2-1; 8 positions agree with TRBD2. The V and J ends lost 5 bases and 7 bases, in that order; junction bases with no gene match: 10. Germline CDR1 is SEHNR and CDR2 is FQNEAQ (reference sequence). The CDR3 loop spans 15 amino acids.

The chain combines TRBV5-1 with TRBJ1-4; D is perhaps TRBD1 (6 bases). The CDR3 extends over 15 amino acids. V lost 4 bases and J lost 1, with 11 bases in between. CDR1 is SGHRS and CDR2 is YFSETQ in the germline V gene. Here the CDR3 reads CASSLQGLTNEKLFF. CDR3 DNA sequence: TGCGCCAGCAGCCTACAGGGTTTAACTAATGAAAAACTGTTTTTT.

V and J are TRBV28 and TRBJ1-1; possibly TRBD1 for D (5 bases). In germline, CDR1 is MDHEN, CDR2 SYDVKM. V lost 7 bases to trimming and J lost 1 base, with 16 bases between them. The CDR3 contains 15 residues. The CDR3 sequence: CASTLRVRPNTEAFF. DNA for the CDR3: TGTGCCAGCACCCTCAGGGTTCGGCCGAACACTGAAGCTTTCTTT.